The 2 T cell receptor beta chains below all came from one sample that was sequenced in a study of regulatory T cells in long-lasting Graves disease. The TCR beta library used iRepertoire HTBI primers with Arm-PCR amplification of CDR3. TCRdb recomputed calls from the multiplex PCR reads with MiXCR, one row per CDR3 protein. In the table there are about 470,000 distinct CDR3 sequences, less than 25% of which are singletons. Time point of the sample: persistent/refractory GD, antithyroid drugs over 5 years with positive TRAb. PBMC RNA was the source of the TCR library. Sequencing was performed on peripheral blood mononuclear cells (PBMCs), taken when the disease was refractory, from a patient treated with antithyroid drugs. The receptors here all came from a female donor with Graves disease.

This chain joins TRBV28 and TRBJ2-1; the match to TRBD1 covers 10 bases. V dropped 3 bases and J dropped 5; count of bases not matched to a gene: 13. Germline V lookup: CDR1 MDHEN, CDR2 SYDVKM. This CDR3 is built from 18 residues. This chain's CDR3 is CASSFFPRRGQGDNEQFF. The DNA for the CDR3 is TGTGCCAGCAGTTTTTTTCCAAGACGCGGACAGGGGGACAATGAGCAGTTCTTC.

This clonotype showed up many times. The chain combines TRBV27 with TRBJ2-7; D possibly matches TRBD1 or TRBD2 (5 bases each). The ends were cut back, 1 base at V and 6 bases at J, with 13 bases in the middle. The CDR3 contains 14 residues. Germline assignment: CDR1 MNHEY and CDR2 SMNVEV (reference sequence). CDR3 residues: CASSLFLEGSEQYF. The DNA for the CDR3 is TGTGCCAGCAGTTTATTCCTCGAGGGGTCCGAGCAGTACTTC.